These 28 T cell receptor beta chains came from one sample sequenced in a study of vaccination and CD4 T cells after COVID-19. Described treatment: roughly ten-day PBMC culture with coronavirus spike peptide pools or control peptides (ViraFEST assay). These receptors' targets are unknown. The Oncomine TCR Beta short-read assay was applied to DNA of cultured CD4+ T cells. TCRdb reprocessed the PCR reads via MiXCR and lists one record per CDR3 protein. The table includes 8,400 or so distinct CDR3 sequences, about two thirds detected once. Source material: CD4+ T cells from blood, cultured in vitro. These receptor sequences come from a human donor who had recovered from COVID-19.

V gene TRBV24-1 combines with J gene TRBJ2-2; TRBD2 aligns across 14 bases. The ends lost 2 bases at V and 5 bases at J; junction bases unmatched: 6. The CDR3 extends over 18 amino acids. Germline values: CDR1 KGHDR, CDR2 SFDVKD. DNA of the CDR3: TGTGCCACCAGTGATTCGACTAGCGGGGGGGGAGGAACCGGGGAGCTGTTTTTT. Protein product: CATSDSTSGGGGTGELFF.

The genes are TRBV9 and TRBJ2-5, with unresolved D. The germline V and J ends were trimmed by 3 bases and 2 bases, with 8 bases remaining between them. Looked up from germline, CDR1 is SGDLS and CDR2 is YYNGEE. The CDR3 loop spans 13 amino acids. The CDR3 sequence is CASSAGIQETQYF. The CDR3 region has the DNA TGTGCCAGCAGCGCAGGAATACAAGAGACCCAGTACTTC.

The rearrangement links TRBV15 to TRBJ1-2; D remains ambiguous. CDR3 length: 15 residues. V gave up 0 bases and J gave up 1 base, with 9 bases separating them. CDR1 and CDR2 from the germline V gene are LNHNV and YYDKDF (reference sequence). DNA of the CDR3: TGTGCCACCAGCAGAGAATATGGCAATAACTATGGCTACACCTTC. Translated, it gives CATSREYGNNYGYTF.

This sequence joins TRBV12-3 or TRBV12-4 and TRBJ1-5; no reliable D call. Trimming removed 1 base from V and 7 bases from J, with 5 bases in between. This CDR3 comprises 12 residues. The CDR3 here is CASSLDTQPQHF. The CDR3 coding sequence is TGTGCCAGCAGTTTAGATACCCAGCCCCAGCATTTT.

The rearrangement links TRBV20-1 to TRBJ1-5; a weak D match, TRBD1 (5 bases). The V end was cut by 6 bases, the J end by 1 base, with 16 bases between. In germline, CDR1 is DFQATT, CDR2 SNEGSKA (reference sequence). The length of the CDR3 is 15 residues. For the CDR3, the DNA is TGCAGTGCCCAGCTGGGAAGGGGCAGCAATCAGCCCCAGCATTTT. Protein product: CSAQLGRGSNQPQHF.

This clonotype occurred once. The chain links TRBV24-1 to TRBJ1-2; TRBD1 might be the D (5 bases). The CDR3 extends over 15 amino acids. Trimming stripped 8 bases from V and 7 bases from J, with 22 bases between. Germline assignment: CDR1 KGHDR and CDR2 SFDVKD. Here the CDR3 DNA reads TGTGCCACCACTGGTTGGGGACGGCCCAGGCGTGGCTACACCTTC. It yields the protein CATTGWGRPRRGYTF.

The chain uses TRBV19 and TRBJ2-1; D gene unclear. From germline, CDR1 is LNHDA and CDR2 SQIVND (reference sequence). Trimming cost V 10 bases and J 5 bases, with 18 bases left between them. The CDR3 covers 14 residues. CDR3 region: CATRAVLRDNEQFF. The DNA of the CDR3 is TGTGCCACCCGCGCCGTCCTTAGAGACAATGAGCAGTTCTTC.

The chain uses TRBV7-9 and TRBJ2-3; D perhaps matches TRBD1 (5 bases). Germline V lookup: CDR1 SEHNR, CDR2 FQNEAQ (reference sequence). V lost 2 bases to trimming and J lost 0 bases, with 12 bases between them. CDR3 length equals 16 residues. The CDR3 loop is CASSLLSTGSTDTQYF. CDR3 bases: TGTGCCAGCAGCTTATTGAGTACAGGTAGCACAGATACGCAGTATTTT.

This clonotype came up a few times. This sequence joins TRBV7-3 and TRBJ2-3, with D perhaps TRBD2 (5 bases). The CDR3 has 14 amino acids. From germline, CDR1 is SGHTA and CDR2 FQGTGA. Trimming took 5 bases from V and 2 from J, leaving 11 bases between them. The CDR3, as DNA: TGTGCCAGCAGCCCCCTGGAGGCCACAGATACGCAGTATTTT. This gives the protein CASSPLEATDTQYF.

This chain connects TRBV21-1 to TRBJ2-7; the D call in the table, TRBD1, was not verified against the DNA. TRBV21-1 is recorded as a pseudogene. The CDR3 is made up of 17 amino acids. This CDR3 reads CASSKYHPAGTGEEQYF. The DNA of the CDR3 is TGTGCCAGCAGCAAGTATCACCCCGCCGGGACAGGGGAGGAGCAGTACTTC.

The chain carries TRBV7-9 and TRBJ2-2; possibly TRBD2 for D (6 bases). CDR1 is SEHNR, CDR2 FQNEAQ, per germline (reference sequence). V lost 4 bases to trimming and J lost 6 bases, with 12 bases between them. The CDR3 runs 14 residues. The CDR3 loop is CASSSRLGAGELFF. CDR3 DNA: TGTGCCAGCAGCTCGCGACTAGGGGCCGGGGAGCTGTTTTTT. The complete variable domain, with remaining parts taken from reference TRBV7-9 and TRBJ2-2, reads DTGVSQNPRHKITKRGQNVTFRCDPISEHNRLYWYRQTLGQGPEFLTYFQNEAQLEKSRLLSDRFSAERPKGSFSTLEIQRTEQGDSAMYLCASSSRLGAGELFFGEGSRLTVL.

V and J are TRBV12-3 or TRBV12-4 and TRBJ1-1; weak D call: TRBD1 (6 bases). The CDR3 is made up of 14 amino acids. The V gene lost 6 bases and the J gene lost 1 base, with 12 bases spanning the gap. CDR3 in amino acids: CASRGGAWNTEAFF. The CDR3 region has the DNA TGTGCCAGCAGGGGGGGGGCCTGGAACACTGAAGCTTTCTTT.

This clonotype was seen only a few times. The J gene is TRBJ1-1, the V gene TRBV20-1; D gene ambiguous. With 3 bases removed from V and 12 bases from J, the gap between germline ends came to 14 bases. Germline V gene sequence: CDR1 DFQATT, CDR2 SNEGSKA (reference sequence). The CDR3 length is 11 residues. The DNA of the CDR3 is TGCAGTGCTAGTGACCCACTCACCTCTTTCTTT. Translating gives CSASDPLTSFF.

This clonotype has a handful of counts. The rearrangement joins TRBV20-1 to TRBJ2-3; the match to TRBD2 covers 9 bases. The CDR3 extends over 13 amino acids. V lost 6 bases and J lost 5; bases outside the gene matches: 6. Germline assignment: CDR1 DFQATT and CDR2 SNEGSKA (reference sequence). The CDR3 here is CSAPLAGRDTQYF. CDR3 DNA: TGCAGTGCCCCCCTAGCGGGACGAGATACGCAGTATTTT.

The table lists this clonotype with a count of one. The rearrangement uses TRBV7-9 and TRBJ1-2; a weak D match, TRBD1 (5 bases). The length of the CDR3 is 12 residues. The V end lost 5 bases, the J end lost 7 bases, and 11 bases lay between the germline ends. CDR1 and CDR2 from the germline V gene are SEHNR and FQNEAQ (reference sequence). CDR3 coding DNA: TGTGCCAGCAGCCCAGGGACCCGTGGCTACACCTTC. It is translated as CASSPGTRGYTF.

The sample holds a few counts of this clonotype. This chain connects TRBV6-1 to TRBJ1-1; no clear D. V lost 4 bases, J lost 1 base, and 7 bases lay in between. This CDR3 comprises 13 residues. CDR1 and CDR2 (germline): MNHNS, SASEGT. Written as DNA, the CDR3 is TGTGCCAGCAGTGCCACAAAGAACACTGAAGCTTTCTTT. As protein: CASSATKNTEAFF.

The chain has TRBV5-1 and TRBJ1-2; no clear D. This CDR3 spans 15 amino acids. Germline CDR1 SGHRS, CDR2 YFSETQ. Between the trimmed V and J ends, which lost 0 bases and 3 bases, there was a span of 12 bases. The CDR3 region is CASSLGTAKDYGYTF. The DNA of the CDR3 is TGCGCCAGCAGCTTGGGCACAGCCAAGGACTATGGCTACACCTTC.

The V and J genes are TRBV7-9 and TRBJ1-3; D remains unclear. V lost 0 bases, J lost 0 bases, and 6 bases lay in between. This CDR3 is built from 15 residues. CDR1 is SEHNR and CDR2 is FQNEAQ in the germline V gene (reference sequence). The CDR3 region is CASSLAGSSGNTIYF. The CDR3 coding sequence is TGTGCCAGCAGCTTAGCGGGCAGCTCTGGAAACACCATATATTTT.

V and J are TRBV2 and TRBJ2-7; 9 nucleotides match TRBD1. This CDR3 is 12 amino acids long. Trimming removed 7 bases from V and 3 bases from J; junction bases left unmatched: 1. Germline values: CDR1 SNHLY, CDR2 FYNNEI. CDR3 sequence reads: CASMGQGYEQYF. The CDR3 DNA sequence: TGTGCCAGCATGGGACAGGGCTACGAGCAGTACTTC.

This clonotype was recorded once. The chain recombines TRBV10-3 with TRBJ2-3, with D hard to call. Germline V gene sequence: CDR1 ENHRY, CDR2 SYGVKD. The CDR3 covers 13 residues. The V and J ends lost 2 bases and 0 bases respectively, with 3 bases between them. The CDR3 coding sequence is TGTGCCATCAGTGAGGTGAGCACAGATACGCAGTATTTT. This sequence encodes CAISEVSTDTQYF.

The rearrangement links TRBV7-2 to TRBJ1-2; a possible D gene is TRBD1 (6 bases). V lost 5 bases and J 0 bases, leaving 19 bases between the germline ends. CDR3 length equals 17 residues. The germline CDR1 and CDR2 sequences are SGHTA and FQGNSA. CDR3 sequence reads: CASSRTVTILANYGYTF. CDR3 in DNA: TGTGCCAGCAGCCGGACAGTAACAATTCTAGCTAACTATGGCTACACCTTC.

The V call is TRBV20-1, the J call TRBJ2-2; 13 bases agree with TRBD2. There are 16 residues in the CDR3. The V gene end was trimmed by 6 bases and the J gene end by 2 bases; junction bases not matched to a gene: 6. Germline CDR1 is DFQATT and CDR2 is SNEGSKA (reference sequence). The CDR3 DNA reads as TGCAGTGCCCACGGACTAGCGGGAGAAAACACCGGGGAGCTGTTTTTT. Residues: CSAHGLAGENTGELFF.

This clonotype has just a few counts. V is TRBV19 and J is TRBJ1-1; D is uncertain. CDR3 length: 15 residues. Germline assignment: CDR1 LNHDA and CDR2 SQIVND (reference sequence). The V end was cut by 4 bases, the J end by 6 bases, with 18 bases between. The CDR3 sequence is CASSTPPPRRPEAFF. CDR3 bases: TGTGCCAGTAGTACCCCCCCCCCCAGAAGGCCTGAAGCTTTCTTT.

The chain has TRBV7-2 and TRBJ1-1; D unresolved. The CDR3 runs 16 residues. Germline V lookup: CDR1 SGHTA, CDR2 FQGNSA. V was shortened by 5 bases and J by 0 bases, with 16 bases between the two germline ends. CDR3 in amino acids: CASSAARGLVNTEAFF. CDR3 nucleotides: TGTGCCAGCAGCGCGGCTCGCGGACTGGTGAACACTGAAGCTTTCTTT. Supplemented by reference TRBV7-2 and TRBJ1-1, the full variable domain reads GAGVSQSPSNKVTEKGKDVELRCDPISGHTALYWYRQSLGQGLEFLIYFQGNSAPDKSGLPSDRFSAERTGGSVSTLTIQRTQQEDSAVYLCASSAARGLVNTEAFFGQGTRLTVV.

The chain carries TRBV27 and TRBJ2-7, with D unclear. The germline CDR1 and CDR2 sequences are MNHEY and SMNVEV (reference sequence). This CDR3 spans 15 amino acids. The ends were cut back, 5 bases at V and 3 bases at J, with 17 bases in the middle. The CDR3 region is CASSPRPRFNYEQYF. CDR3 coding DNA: TGTGCCAGCAGTCCCCGCCCCAGATTCAACTACGAGCAGTACTTC.

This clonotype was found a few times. CDR3 bases: TGTGCCAGTAAAGACCCGGGACAGGGTGGTAATTCACCCCTCCACTTT. This translates into CASKDPGQGGNSPLHF. This rearrangement joins TRBV19 to TRBJ1-6; 9 nucleotides align to TRBD1. CDR3 length: 16 amino acids. Trimming cost V 7 bases and J 6 bases; bases outside gene matches: 10. CDR1 and CDR2 (germline): LNHDA, SQIVND (reference sequence).

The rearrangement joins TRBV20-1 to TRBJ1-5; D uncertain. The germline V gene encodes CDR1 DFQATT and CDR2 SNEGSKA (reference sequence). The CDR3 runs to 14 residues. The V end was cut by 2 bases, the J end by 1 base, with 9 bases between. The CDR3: CSARHVGSNQPQHF. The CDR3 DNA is TGCAGTGCTAGACATGTGGGGAGCAATCAGCCCCAGCATTTT.

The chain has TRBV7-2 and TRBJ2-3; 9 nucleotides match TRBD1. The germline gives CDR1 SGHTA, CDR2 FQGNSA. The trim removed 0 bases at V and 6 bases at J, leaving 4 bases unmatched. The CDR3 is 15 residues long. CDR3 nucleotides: TGTGCCAGCAGCTTAGCAGGGACAGGGCCCGATACGCAGTATTTT. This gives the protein CASSLAGTGPDTQYF.